The 20 T cell receptor beta chains below were found in one sample sequenced in a study of metastatic and nonmetastatic thyroid tumors. TCRdb re-analyzed the PCR reads using MiXCR. The profile shows some 46,000 clones, around 25% of them singletons. Every patient underwent thyroid surgery untreated. The specimen sequenced was blood. Receptors were obtained from a male donor with papillary thyroid cancer or a benign thyroid nodule (not recorded which). Some clones in this sample may be carry-over from other donors' samples.

This clone was found many times. The chain joins TRBV7-7 to TRBJ1-6; D uncertain. Per the germline V gene, CDR1 is SSHAT and CDR2 is FNYEAQ (reference sequence). The CDR3 is 20 amino acids. V lost 1 base and J lost 0, with 19 bases in between. The chain's CDR3 is CASSLVVAGELSSYNSPLHF. In DNA form, the CDR3 reads TGTGCCAGCAGCTTAGTAGTGGCAGGAGAGTTAAGCTCCTATAATTCACCCCTCCACTTT. Using reference TRBV7-7 and TRBJ1-6 for the parts outside the CDR3, the full variable domain is GAGVSQSPRYKVTKRGQDVTLRCDPISSHATLYWYQQALGQGPEFLTYFNYEAQPDKSGLPSDRFSAERPEGSISTLTIQRTEQRDSAMYRCASSLVVAGELSSYNSPLHFGNGTRLTVT.

In its sample, this clone was seen many times. V and J are TRBV18 and TRBJ2-6; no definite D call. CDR3 size: 17 residues. The germline V and J ends were trimmed by 3 bases and 0 bases, with 12 bases remaining between them. Germline V gene sequence: CDR1 KGHSH, CDR2 LQKENI. In DNA form, the CDR3 reads TGTGCCAGCTCACCTGGACCGATGAGCTCTGGGGCCAACGTCCTGACTTTC. Its translation is CASSPGPMSSGANVLTF.

This clone has ten or more counts. The chain joins TRBV30 to TRBJ2-5, with TRBD2 matching 8 bases. CDR1 is GTSNPN and CDR2 is SVGIG in the germline V gene (reference sequence). CDR3 length: 13 amino acids. The J segment lost 6 bases and the V segment lost 3 bases, leaving 6 bases of the junction unmatched. In DNA form, the CDR3 reads TGTGCCTGGAGGACGGGAGGGCCTCAGACCCAGTACTTC. Translated, it gives CAWRTGGPQTQYF. Drawing the rest from reference TRBV30 and TRBJ2-5, the complete variable domain is SQTIHQWPATLVQPVGSPLSLECTVEGTSNPNLYWYRQAAGRGLQLLFYSVGIGQISSEVPQNLSASRPQDRQFILSSKKLLLSDSGFYLCAWRTGGPQTQYFGPGTRLLVL.

In its sample, this clone was seen once. The rearrangement links TRBV6-9 to TRBJ2-2; 12 bases are a match to TRBD2. The germline CDR1 and CDR2 sequences are MNHGY and SVAAGI. Trimming took 5 bases from V and 1 from J; bases not matched to a gene: 17. CDR3 length: 21 amino acids. DNA of the CDR3: TGTGCCAGCAGTCATAAAGGACTAGCGGGATTCTTGAGGTTGAACACCGGGGAGCTGTTTTTT. This codes for CASSHKGLAGFLRLNTGELFF.

This clone was seen repeatedly, ten times or more. The chain joins TRBV11-2 to TRBJ2-7; 10 nucleotides agree with TRBD2. CDR1 SGHAT and CDR2 FQNNGV come from the germline V gene. This CDR3 contains 15 residues. Trimming cost V 5 bases and J 2 bases; bases outside gene matches: 6. CDR3 sequence (DNA): TGTGCCAGCAGCAAAACCGGGACTAGCGCCTACGAGCAGTACTTC. The encoded protein is CASSKTGTSAYEQYF.

J is TRBJ2-3 and V is TRBV28, with 7 bases that match TRBD2. The CDR3 is 13 amino acids. Germline values: CDR1 MDHEN, CDR2 SYDVKM. V dropped 1 base and J dropped 10; count of bases not matched to a gene: 5. The CDR3, as DNA: TGTGCCAGCAGTTTATCGGCGGGAGCTTCGCAGTATTTT. Its translation is CASSLSAGASQYF.

This clone was detected ten times or more. The rearrangement uses TRBV6-5 and TRBJ2-1; D unclear. V was trimmed by 0 bases and J by 12 bases, leaving 9 bases between them. The CDR3 loop spans 12 amino acids. CDR1 and CDR2 (germline): MNHEY, SVGAGI. The CDR3 reads CASSYSSQVQFF. CDR3 nucleotides: TGTGCCAGCAGTTACTCTTCCCAAGTGCAGTTCTTC.

This clone was seen ten or more times. This chain connects TRBV3-1 to TRBJ1-2; D unclear. The CDR3 extends over 12 amino acids. The V end lost 5 bases, the J end lost 5 bases, and 9 bases lay between the germline ends. Germline V CDR1 and CDR2: LGHDT, YNNKEL (reference sequence). The CDR3 here is CASSFSEYGYTF. For the CDR3, the DNA is TGTGCCAGCAGCTTTTCAGAATATGGCTACACCTTC.

The chain joins TRBV6-1 to TRBJ2-7; 8 nucleotides line up with TRBD1. Losses at the gene ends were 7 bases for V and 0 bases for J; bases not matched to a gene: 5. Germline lookup yields CDR1 MNHNS and CDR2 SASEGT. This CDR3 is built from 14 residues. CDR3 nucleotides: TGTGCCAGCAACCCGGACAGGGCCTCCTACGAGCAGTACTTC. It yields the protein CASNPDRASYEQYF.

As concerns this clone: The germline gene is not matched at one end of the junction; a read error may be the cause. The chain carries TRBV7-8 and TRBJ1-3; D remains ambiguous. Per germline, CDR1 SGHVS and CDR2 FQNEAQ. The CDR3 has 14 amino acids. CDR3 in DNA: TGTGCCAGCAGTATAGCGGTGGCTGGAAACACCATATACTTT. As protein: CASSIAVAGNTIYF.

This clone was seen many times. The chain is built from TRBV6-2 or TRBV6-3 and TRBJ1-2, with D possibly being TRBD1 (5 bases). Germline CDR1 and CDR2: MNHEY and SVGEGT. The CDR3 is 14 amino acids. The V end was cut by 0 bases, the J end by 4 bases, with 9 bases between. Written as DNA, the CDR3 is TGTGCCAGCAGTTACTCGCTTGGGGGCTATGGCTACACCTTC. Residues: CASSYSLGGYGYTF.

The chain recombines TRBV11-2 with TRBJ2-3, with D perhaps TRBD2 (6 bases). In germline, CDR1 is SGHAT, CDR2 FQNNGV. The V and J ends lost 0 bases and 1 base respectively, with 11 bases between them. This CDR3 is built from 16 residues. This chain's CDR3 is CASSLDWRGGTDTQYF. CDR3 in DNA: TGTGCCAGCAGCTTAGATTGGCGGGGTGGCACAGATACGCAGTATTTT.

This clone was counted only a few times. V and J are TRBV16 and TRBJ2-7; D gene unclear. Trimming stripped 0 bases from V and 1 base from J, with 10 bases between. The CDR3 totals 15 residues. Per germline, CDR1 KGHSY and CDR2 FQNENV. The CDR3 loop is CASSQSTVRSYEQYF. CDR3 DNA sequence: TGTGCCAGCAGCCAATCAACAGTTCGGTCCTACGAGCAGTACTTC.

The table lists this clone with many counts. The gene calls are TRBV24-1 and TRBJ2-1, with D perhaps given as TRBD1 or TRBD2 (5 bases each). Germline V CDR1 and CDR2: KGHDR, SFDVKD. The V and J ends lost 3 bases and 4 bases respectively, with 15 bases between them. The CDR3 loop spans 16 amino acids. CDR3 in DNA: TGTGCCACCAGTGATCCACGGGACGGACCTTACAATGAGCAGTTCTTC. It yields the protein CATSDPRDGPYNEQFF.

This clone was counted at least ten times. The chain links TRBV6-6 to TRBJ2-6; D ambiguous. Germline assignment: CDR1 MNHNY and CDR2 SVGAGI (reference sequence). V was trimmed by 6 bases and J by 0 bases, leaving 21 bases between them. The CDR3 contains 19 residues. CDR3 protein: CASRTSDPVRHSGANVLTF. CDR3 sequence (DNA): TGTGCCAGCAGAACGAGCGACCCCGTGAGACACTCTGGGGCCAACGTCCTGACTTTC.

This chain links TRBV19 with TRBJ2-7; 10 nucleotides align to TRBD2. The germline V gene has CDR1 LNHDA and CDR2 SQIVND (reference sequence). V was pared by 9 bases and J by 4 bases, with 6 bases of the junction left unmatched. The CDR3 has 13 residues. CDR3 in DNA: TGTGCCAGCCAGCGGGAGGGCCGTTACGAGCAGTACTTC. Its protein product is CASQREGRYEQYF.

At least ten counts were recorded for this clone. The rearrangement uses TRBV18 and TRBJ2-1; D unresolved. The CDR3 is 14 amino acids. The germline V and J ends were trimmed by 6 bases and 2 bases, with 11 bases remaining between them. CDR1 is KGHSH and CDR2 is LQKENI in the germline V gene. The CDR3 loop reads CASSPALTYNEQFF. For the CDR3, the DNA is TGTGCCAGCTCCCCGGCGCTGACCTACAATGAGCAGTTCTTC. The whole variable domain, filled in from reference TRBV18 and TRBJ2-1, reads NAGVMQNPRHLVRRRGQEARLRCSPMKGHSHVYWYRQLPEEGLKFMVYLQKENIIDESGMPKERFSAEFPKEGPSILRIQQVVRGDSAAYFCASSPALTYNEQFFGPGTRLTVL.

The chain couples TRBV20-1 to TRBJ2-7; D might be TRBD2 (6 bases). Trimming took 5 bases from V and 0 from J, leaving 20 bases between them. Germline CDR1 is DFQATT and CDR2 is SNEGSKA (reference sequence). The CDR3 is made up of 16 amino acids. CDR3 region: CSAGRVNSGFSYEQYF. CDR3 in DNA: TGCAGTGCTGGGCGGGTGAATAGCGGATTCTCCTACGAGCAGTACTTC.

This clone was detected many times. The CDR3 coding sequence is TGTGCCGACCGCGGGAGCGGGATTTCCTACGAGCAGTACTTC. Translation gives CADRGSGISYEQYF. This chain uses TRBV7-9 with TRBJ2-7; 7 bases agree with TRBD2. V dropped 11 bases and J dropped 1; count of bases not matched to a gene: 11. CDR3 length: 14 amino acids. Germline V gene data show CDR1 as SEHNR and CDR2 as FQNEAQ (reference sequence).

This clone was seen repeatedly, ten times or more. V gene TRBV10-3 combines with J gene TRBJ1-1, with D unresolved. Germline V lookup: CDR1 ENHRY, CDR2 SYGVKD. The CDR3 covers 15 residues. V lost 2 bases to trimming and J lost 3 bases, with 13 bases between them. This CDR3 reads CAISETLGRYTEAFF. The CDR3 DNA follows: TGTGCCATCAGTGAGACTCTGGGTCGTTACACTGAAGCTTTCTTT.